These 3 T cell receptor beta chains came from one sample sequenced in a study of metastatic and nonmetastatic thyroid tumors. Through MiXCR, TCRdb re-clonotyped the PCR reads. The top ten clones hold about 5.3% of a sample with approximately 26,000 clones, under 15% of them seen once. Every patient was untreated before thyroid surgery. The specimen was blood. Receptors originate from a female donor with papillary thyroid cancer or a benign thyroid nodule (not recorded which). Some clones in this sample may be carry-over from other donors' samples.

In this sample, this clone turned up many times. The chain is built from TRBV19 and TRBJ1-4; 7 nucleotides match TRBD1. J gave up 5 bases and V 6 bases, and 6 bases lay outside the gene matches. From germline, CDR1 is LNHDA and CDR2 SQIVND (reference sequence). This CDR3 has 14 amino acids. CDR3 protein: CASSLGQLNEKLFF. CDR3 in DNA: TGTGCCAGTAGCCTGGGACAGCTAAATGAAAAACTGTTTTTT.

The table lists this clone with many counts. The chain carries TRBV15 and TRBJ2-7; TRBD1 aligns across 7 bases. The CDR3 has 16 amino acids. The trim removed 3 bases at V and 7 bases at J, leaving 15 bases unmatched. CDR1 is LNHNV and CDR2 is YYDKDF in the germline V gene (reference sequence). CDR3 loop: CATSRGYQDRQVEQYF. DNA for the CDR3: TGTGCCACCAGCAGGGGCTACCAGGACAGGCAAGTGGAGCAGTACTTC.

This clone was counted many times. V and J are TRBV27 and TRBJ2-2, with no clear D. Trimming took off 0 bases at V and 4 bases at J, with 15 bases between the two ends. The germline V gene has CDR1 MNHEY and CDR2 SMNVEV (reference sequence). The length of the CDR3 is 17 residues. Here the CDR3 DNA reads TGTGCCAGCAGTTTATCCGGCGGAAGCCCCGGCACCGGGGAGCTGTTTTTT. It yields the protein CASSLSGGSPGTGELFF.